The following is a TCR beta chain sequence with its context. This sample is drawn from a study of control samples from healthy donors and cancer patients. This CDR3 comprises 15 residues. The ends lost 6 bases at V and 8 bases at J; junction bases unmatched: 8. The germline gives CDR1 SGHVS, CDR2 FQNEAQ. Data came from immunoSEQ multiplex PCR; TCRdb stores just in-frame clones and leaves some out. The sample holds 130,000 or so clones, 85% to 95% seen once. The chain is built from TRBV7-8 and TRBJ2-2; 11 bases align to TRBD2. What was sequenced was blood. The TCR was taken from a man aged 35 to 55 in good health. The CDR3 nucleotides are TGTGCCAGCAGGGAACTAGCGGGAGCGTTTGGGGAGCTGTTTTTT. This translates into CASRELAGAFGELFF.